The following is a TCR beta chain sequence with its context. Germline V gene lookup returns CDR1 SGDLS and CDR2 YYNGEE. The CDR3 runs to 16 residues. V lost 0 bases, J lost 3 bases, and 16 bases lay in between. This sample was included in a study of cytomegalovirus exposure and HLA in healthy donors. Researchers ran the PCR with 60 Vbeta and 13 Jbeta primers. The method was immunoSEQ multiplex PCR; TCRdb's version includes in-frame clones alone and lacks a portion of them. The table lists about 140,000 clones, over 70% of them singletons, with more than 0.85% in the top ten. The rearrangement uses TRBV9 and TRBJ2-7; D might be TRBD2 (6 bases). The receptor's source is a man aged 18 to 29 in good health and CMV-seronegative. Sequencing was performed on PBMCs. The CDR3 region has the DNA TGTGCCAGCAGCGTAGAGGAGGGTATAGGTCGCTACGAGCAGTACTTC. Translation: CASSVEEGIGRYEQYF.